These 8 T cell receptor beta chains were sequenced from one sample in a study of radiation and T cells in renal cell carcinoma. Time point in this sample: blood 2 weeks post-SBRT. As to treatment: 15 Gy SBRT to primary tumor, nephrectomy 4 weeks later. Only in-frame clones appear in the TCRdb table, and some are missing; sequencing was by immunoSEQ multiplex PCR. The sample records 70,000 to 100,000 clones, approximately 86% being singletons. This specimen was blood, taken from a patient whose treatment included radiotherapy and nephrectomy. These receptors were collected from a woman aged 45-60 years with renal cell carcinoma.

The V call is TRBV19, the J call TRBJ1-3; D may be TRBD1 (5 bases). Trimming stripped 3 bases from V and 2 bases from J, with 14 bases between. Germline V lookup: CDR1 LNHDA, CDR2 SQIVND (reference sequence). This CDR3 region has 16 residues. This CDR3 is CASSILRGTAGNTIYF. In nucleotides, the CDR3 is TGTGCCAGTAGTATCCTCCGGGGCACGGCTGGAAACACCATATATTTT.

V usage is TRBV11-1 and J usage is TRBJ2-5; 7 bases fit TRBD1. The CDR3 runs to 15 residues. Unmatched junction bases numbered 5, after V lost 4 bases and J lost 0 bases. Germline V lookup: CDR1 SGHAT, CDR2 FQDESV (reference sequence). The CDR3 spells CASSSGTEHQETQYF. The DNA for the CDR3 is TGTGCCAGCAGCTCTGGGACAGAGCACCAAGAGACCCAGTACTTC.

For the CDR3, the DNA is TGTGCCAGCAGTTACGACGAGACCCAGTACTTC. This codes for CASSYDETQYF. The V and J genes are TRBV6-6 and TRBJ2-5, with D uncertain. The ends were cut back, 2 bases at V and 5 bases at J, with 3 bases in the middle. The CDR3 is made up of 11 amino acids. Germline CDR1 and CDR2: MNHNY and SVGAGI (reference sequence).

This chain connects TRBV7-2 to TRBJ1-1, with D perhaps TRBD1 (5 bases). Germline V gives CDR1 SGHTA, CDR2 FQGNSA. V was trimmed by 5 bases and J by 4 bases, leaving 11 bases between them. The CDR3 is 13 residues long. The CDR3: CASSPMTATEAFF. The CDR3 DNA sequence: TGTGCCAGCAGCCCTATGACAGCCACTGAAGCTTTCTTT.

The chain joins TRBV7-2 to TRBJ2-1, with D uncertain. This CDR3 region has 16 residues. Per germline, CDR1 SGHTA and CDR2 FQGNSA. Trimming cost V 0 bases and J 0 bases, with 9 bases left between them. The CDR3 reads CASSLALSSSYNEQFF. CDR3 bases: TGTGCCAGCAGCTTAGCGCTCAGCAGCTCCTACAATGAGCAGTTCTTC.

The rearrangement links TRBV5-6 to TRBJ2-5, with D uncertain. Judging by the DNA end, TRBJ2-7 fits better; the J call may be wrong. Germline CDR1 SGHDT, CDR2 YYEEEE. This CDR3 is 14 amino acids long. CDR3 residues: CASSLPGTSYEQYF. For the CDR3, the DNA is TGTGCCAGCAGCTTGCCCGGTACCTCCTACGAGCAGTACTTC.

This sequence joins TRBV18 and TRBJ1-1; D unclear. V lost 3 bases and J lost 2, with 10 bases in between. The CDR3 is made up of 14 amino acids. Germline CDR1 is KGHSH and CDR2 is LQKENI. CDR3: CASSPQEVNTEAFF. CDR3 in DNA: TGTGCCAGCTCACCCCAAGAAGTAAACACTGAAGCTTTCTTT.

CDR3 coding DNA: TGTGCCAGCAGCTTGAGTGGTTGGTACTCTGGAAACACCATATATTTT. This encodes CASSLSGWYSGNTIYF. The chain couples TRBV5-8 to TRBJ1-3; no firm D call. Per germline, CDR1 SGHTS and CDR2 YDEGEE. Trimming shortened V by 1 base and J by 0 bases, and 11 bases separated the two germline ends. This CDR3 region has 16 residues. The complete variable domain, with remaining parts taken from reference TRBV5-8 and TRBJ1-3, reads EAGVTQSPTHLIKTRGQQATLRCSPISGHTSVYWYQQALGLGLQFLLWYDEGEERNRGNFPPRFSGRQFPNYSSELNVNALELEDSALYLCASSLSGWYSGNTIYFGEGSWLTVV.